What follows describes a single TCR beta chain. Antigen specificity is unknown. The sample comes from a study of CD4 T cells in relation to SARS-CoV-2 and coronaviruses. Study-level information: No peptide or an HIV-1 Nef peptide pool served as negative control.

The V gene's germline CDR1 is SGHAT and CDR2 FQNNGV. V lost 3 bases, J lost 6 bases, and 20 bases stayed unmatched. This CDR3 comprises 19 residues. Unexposed donor CD4+ T cells date from about 2011-2018, before the COVID-19 pandemic. CD4+ T cells were isolated from the cells after around 11 days of culture. Some clones are missing from TCRdb's copy, which holds only in-frame ones; the method was immunoSEQ multiplex PCR. Of 21,000 or so clones in the sample, over 60% were seen once. The sequence came from a human donor in good health. This chain links TRBV11-2 with TRBJ2-7, with 10 bases that match TRBD2. The specimen sequenced was CD4+ T cells from PBMCs, cultured in vitro. CDR3 in DNA: TGTGCCAGCAGCTTCCCCCCCAGCGGGAGGGCCCAGGGGCCTGGCGAGCAGTACTTC. Its translation is CASSFPPSGRAQGPGEQYF.